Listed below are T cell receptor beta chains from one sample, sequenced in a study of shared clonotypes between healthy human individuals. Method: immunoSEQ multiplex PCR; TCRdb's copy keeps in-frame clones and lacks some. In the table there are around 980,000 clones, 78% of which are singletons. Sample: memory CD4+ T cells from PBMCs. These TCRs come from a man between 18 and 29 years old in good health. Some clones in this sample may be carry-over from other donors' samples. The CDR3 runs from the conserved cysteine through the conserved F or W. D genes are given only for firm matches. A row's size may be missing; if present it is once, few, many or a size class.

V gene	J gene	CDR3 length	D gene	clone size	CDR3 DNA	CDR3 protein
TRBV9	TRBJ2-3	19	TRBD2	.	TGTGCCAGCAGCGGAAGGACAGGGAGGACTAGCGGGGTCACAGATACGCAGTATTTT	CASSGRTGRTSGVTDTQYF
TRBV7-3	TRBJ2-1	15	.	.	TGTGCCAGCAGCCCAAATCGGACACCTAACAATGAGCAGTTCTTC	CASSPNRTPNNEQFF
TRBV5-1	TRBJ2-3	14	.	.	TGCGCCAGCAGCCGCTCTGGGGACGCAGATACGCAGTATTTT	CASSRSGDADTQYF
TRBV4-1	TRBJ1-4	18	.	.	TGCGCCAGCAGCCAAGGGGCGGGGCGGGTGGCAACTAATGAAAAACTGTTTTTT	CASSQGAGRVATNEKLFF
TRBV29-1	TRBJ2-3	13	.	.	TGCAGCGTTGAGCAGGGGAAGAGGGATACGCAGTATTTT	CSVEQGKRDTQYF
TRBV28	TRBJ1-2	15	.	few	TGTGCCAGCAGTTCTTCCCTAGGCAGACACTATGGCTACACCTTC	CASSSSLGRHYGYTF
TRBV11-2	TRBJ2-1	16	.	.	TGTGCCAGCAGCTTGGGTACGCTGAGCTCCTACAATGAGCAGTTCTTC	CASSLGTLSSYNEQFF
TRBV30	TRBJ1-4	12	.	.	TGTGCCTGGGAGGACAGCTATGAAAAACTGTTTTTT	CAWEDSYEKLFF
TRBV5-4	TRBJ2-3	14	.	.	TGTGCCAGCAGCTTAAAAGATGGCACAGATACGCAGTATTTT	CASSLKDGTDTQYF
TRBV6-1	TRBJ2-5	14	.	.	TGTGCCAGCAGTGAAACCAGGGTCCAAGAGACCCAGTACTTC	CASSETRVQETQYF
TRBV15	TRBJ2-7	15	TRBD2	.	TGTGCCACCAGCCGGGGACTAGCGGGTGCGTACGAGCAGTACTTC	CATSRGLAGAYEQYF
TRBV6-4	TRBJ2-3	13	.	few	TGTGCCAGCTCCACTAGGATGGCAGATACGCAGTATTTT	CASSTRMADTQYF
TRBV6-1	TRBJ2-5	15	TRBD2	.	TGTGCCAGCAGTGAAGGGACTAGAGGGGTAGAGACCCAGTACTTC	CASSEGTRGVETQYF
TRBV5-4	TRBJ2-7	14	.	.	TGTGCCAGCAGCTTGGCCGGGGGACCCTACGAGCAGTACTTC	CASSLAGGPYEQYF
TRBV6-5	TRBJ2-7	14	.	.	TGTGCCGCAGCGGGTACCCTCGTTAGGGACGAGCAGTACTTC	CAAAGTLVRDEQYF
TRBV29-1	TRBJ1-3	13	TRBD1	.	TGCAGCGCGACAGGACAGGCTGGAAACACCATATATTTT	CSATGQAGNTIYF
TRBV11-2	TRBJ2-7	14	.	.	TGTGCCAGCAGCTCGACGACTCTCTCCTACGAGCAGTACTTC	CASSSTTLSYEQYF
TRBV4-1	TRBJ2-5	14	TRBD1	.	TGCGCCAGCAGCCATGGGCAGGGGGAAGTGACCCAGTACTTC	CASSHGQGEVTQYF
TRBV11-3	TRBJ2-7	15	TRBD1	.	TGTGCCAGCAGCTTAGGGGGACAGGAACCCTACGAGCAGTACTTC	CASSLGGQEPYEQYF
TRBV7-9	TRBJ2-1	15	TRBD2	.	TGTGCCAGCAGCGCGACTAGCGGAAACCTCAATGAGCAGTTCTTC	CASSATSGNLNEQFF
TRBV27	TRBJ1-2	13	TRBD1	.	TGTGCCAGCAGTTTAGACAGGGCGTATGGCTACACCTTC	CASSLDRAYGYTF
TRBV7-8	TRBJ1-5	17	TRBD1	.	TGTGCCAGCAACACCCACCCCAGGGGGCCAAGCGGTCAGCCCCAGCATTTT	CASNTHPRGPSGQPQHF
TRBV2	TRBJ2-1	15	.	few	TGTGCCAGCAGTGACTCCCGTCTGGTTTTGTTGGAGCAGTTCTTC	CASSDSRLVLLEQFF
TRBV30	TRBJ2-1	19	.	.	TGTGCCTGGAGTGTACGATTCGGGGAACGGGAGTATTCCTACAATGAGCAGTTCTTC	CAWSVRFGEREYSYNEQFF
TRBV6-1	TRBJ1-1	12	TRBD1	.	TGTGCCAGCATCTGGACAGGGTCTGGCGCTTTCTTT	CASIWTGSGAFF
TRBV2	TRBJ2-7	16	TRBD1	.	TGTGCCAGCCTTTTTTCCTTAGGACAGGGGCACTACGAGCAGTACTTC	CASLFSLGQGHYEQYF
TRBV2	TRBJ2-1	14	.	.	TGTGCCAGCAGTGTCTGGACAAAGGAGGGTGAGCAGTTCTTC	CASSVWTKEGEQFF
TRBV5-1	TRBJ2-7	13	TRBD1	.	TGCGCCAGCAGCTCAGGACAGGGGTACGAGCAGTACTTC	CASSSGQGYEQYF
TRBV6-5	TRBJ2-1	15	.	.	TGTGCCAGCAGTTACAGGGGCGCAACCTACAATGAGCAGTTCTTC	CASSYRGATYNEQFF
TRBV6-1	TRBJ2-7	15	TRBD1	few	TGTGCCAGCAGCCCCTGGACAGGGGGATACTACGAGCAGTACTTC	CASSPWTGGYYEQYF
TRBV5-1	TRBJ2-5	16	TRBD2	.	TGCGCCAGCAGCAACGGACTAGCGGGCTTCCAAGAGACCCAGTACTTC	CASSNGLAGFQETQYF
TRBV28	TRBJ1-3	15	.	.	TGTGCCAGCAGCGAAACAGGCGGGGCTGGAAACACCATATATTTT	CASSETGGAGNTIYF
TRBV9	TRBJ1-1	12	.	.	TGTGCCACTTCCAGGTGGGGAGGTGAAGCTTTCTTT	CATSRWGGEAFF
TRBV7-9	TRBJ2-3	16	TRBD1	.	TGTGCCAGCAGCTTAGCAAGGACAGGGGGGACAGATACGCAGTATTTT	CASSLARTGGTDTQYF
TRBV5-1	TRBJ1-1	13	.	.	TGCGCCAGCAGCTTGCCACAGAACACTGAAGCTTTCTTT	CASSLPQNTEAFF
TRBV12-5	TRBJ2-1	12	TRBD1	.	TGTGCTAGTGGTTTGTTACAGGGGAGGCAGTTCTTC	CASGLLQGRQFF
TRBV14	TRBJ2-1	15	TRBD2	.	TGTGCCAGCAGCCAACTAGCGGGAGGGCCAAATGAGCAGTTCTTC	CASSQLAGGPNEQFF
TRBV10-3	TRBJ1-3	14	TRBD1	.	TGTGCCACCTGGGACAGTAATTTTGGAAACACCATATATTTT	CATWDSNFGNTIYF
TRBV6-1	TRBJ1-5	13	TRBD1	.	TGTGCCACCTCTCCAGGGGGGAATCAGCCCCAGCATTTT	CATSPGGNQPQHF
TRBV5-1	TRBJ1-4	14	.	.	TGCGCCAGCAGCTTCTCGGGAACTAATGAAAAACTGTTTTTT	CASSFSGTNEKLFF
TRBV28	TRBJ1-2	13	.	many	TGTGCCAGCAGTTTAAATGCCGGCTATGGCTACACCTTC	CASSLNAGYGYTF
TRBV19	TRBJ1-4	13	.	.	TGTGCCAGTAGTCGGGACACGGAAGAAAAACTGTTTTTT	CASSRDTEEKLFF
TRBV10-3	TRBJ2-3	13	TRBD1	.	TGTGCCACCAAACGGGACAGGGGTTATACGCAGTATTTT	CATKRDRGYTQYF
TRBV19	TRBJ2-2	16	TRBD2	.	TGTGCCAGTATGCGAACTAGCGTAAGAGGGACCGGGGAGCTGTTTTTT	CASMRTSVRGTGELFF
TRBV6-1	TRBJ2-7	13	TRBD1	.	TGTGCCAGCAGGCCGGGACAGGGGTACGAGCAGTACTTC	CASRPGQGYEQYF
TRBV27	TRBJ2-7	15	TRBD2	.	TGTGCCAGCAGTCAGACTAGCGTATCGTCCTACGAGCAGTACTTC	CASSQTSVSSYEQYF
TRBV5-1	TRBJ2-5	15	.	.	TGCGCCAGCAGCTTGGGCGGGTCAGGCCAAGAGACCCAGTACTTC	CASSLGGSGQETQYF
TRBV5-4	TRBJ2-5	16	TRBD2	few	TGTGCCAGCAGCTTGGGCGGTAGCGGGATGCAAGAGACCCAGTACTTC	CASSLGGSGMQETQYF
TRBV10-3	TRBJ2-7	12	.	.	TGTGCCATCAGTGCCGGACCCTACGAGCAGTACTTC	CAISAGPYEQYF
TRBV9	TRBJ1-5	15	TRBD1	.	TGTGCCAGCAGCGTAGGCCAGGGGGCTGGTCAGCCCCAGCATTTT	CASSVGQGAGQPQHF
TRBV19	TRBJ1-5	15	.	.	TGTGCCAGTAGTATAATGACTTTGGGCAATCAGCCCCAGCATTTT	CASSIMTLGNQPQHF
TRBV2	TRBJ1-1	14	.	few	TGTGCCAGCACCCAGCGGCAGGAGGACACTGAAGCTTTCTTT	CASTQRQEDTEAFF
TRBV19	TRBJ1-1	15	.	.	TGTGCCAGTAGTACGGGGGGGGTCCAGAACACTGAAGCTTTCTTT	CASSTGGVQNTEAFF
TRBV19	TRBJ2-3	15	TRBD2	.	TGTGCCAGTAGTCGGGGGACTAGCGTTTCCGATACGCAGTATTTT	CASSRGTSVSDTQYF
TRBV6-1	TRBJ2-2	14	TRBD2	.	TGTGCCAGCCACCGGGGGGGAGGGGCCGGGGAGCTGTTTTTT	CASHRGGGAGELFF